The 2 T cell receptor beta chains presented below share a single source sample, sequenced in a study of T cells expressing NK-cell markers. TCRdb derives one entry per CDR3 protein from the 5' RACE reads, leaving out DNA. Its listing shows 300,000 to 450,000 distinct CDR3 sequences. The sequenced sample was blood T cells: a sorted CD56 or NKG2C T cell subset, CD4+ or CD8+ T cells, or bulk PBMC T cells (not recorded which). Every receptor here comes from a man aged 18 to 70 in good health.

This chain joins TRBV12-3 or TRBV12-4 and TRBJ2-3; no DNA is available, so the TRBD2 call from TCRdb remains unchecked. The CDR3 is made up of 19 amino acids. CDR3 loop: CASSFRGSHSGFSTDTQYF.

This chain links TRBV18 with TRBJ2-1. The CDR3 has 16 amino acids. CDR1 is KGHSH, CDR2 LQKENI, per germline. The CDR3 reads CASSQTAEKRYNEQFF.